Listed here are 3 T cell receptor beta chains from one sample, sequenced in a study of beta chain features in type 1 diabetes. Of the isolated RNA, all was reverse transcribed, and so the sequenced material was expressed TCRB transcripts. Generated by immunoSEQ multiplex PCR, the TCRdb table keeps only in-frame clones and is missing some. The top ten hold 0.065% of the sample, which has under 500,000 clones, approximately 31% seen once. Sequencing was carried out using naive CD4+ T cells from blood. These receptors all stem from a man between 18 and 35 years old in good health.

This chain joins TRBV7-6 and TRBJ2-3, with a weak D call TRBD2 (5 bases). The CDR3 totals 15 residues. CDR1 and CDR2 from the germline V gene are SGHVS and FNYEAQ. V lost 4 bases and J 2 bases, leaving 13 bases between the germline ends. This CDR3 reads CASSSRGLDTDTQYF. The CDR3 nucleotides read TGTGCCAGCAGCTCCCGAGGACTCGACACAGATACGCAGTATTTT.

This clone was counted only a few times. The chain employs TRBV28 and TRBJ2-2, with D possibly being TRBD2 (5 bases). Germline CDR1 MDHEN, CDR2 SYDVKM. V was pared by 3 bases and J by 7 bases, with 15 bases between. This CDR3 is 15 amino acids long. The CDR3 DNA sequence: TGTGCCAGCAGTTTGGGTCCCGACGGGATCGGGGAGCTGTTTTTT. Translation: CASSLGPDGIGELFF.

This clone was detected only a few times. The V and J genes are TRBV7-9 and TRBJ2-3, with 12 nucleotides matching TRBD2. Germline loops: CDR1 SEHNR, CDR2 FQNEAQ (reference sequence). The CDR3 length is 16 residues. The V segment lost 3 bases and the J segment 4 bases; nucleotides outside the gene matches: 5. CDR3 DNA: TGTGCCAGCAGCTTTTCGACTAGCGGGAGCCCAGATACGCAGTATTTT. Translation: CASSFSTSGSPDTQYF.